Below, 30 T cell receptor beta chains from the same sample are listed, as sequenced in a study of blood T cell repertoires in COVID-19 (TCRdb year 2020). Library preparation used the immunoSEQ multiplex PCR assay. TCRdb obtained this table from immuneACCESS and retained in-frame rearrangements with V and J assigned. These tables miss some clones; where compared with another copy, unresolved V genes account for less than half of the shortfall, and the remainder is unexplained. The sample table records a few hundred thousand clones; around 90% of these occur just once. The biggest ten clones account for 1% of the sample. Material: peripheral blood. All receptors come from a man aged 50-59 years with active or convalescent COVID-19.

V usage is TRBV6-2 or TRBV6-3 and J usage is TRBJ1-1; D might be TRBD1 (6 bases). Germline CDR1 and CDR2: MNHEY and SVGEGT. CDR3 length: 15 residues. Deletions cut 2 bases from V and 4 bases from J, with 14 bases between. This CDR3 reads CASSYGGARGTEAFF. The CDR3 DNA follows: TGTGCCAGCAGTTACGGGGGGGCGCGCGGCACTGAAGCTTTCTTT.

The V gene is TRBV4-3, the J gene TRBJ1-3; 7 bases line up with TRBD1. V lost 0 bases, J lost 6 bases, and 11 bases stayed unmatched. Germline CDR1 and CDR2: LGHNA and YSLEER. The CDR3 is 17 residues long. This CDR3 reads CASSQDPDTTGKNTIYF. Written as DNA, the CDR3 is TGCGCCAGCAGCCAAGATCCTGATACGACAGGGAAAAACACCATATATTTT.

CDR3 in DNA: TGTGCCAGCACGGGAGACAGCGGCTATAATTCACCCCTCCACTTT. Translation gives CASTGDSGYNSPLHF. The genes are TRBV2 and TRBJ1-6; D is possibly TRBD1 (5 bases). The CDR3 runs to 15 residues. V was pared by 7 bases and J by 3 bases, with 13 bases between. Germline CDR1 SNHLY, CDR2 FYNNEI.

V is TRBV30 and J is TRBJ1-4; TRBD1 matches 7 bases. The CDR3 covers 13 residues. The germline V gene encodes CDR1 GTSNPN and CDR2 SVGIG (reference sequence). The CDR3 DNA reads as TGTGCTGGATCAGGGGGTCCAAATGAAAAACTGTTTTTT. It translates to CAGSGGPNEKLFF. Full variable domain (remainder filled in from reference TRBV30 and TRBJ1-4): SQTIHQWPATLVQPVGSPLSLECTVEGTSNPNLYWYRQAAGRGLQLLFYSVGIGQISSEVPQNLSASRPQDRQFILSSKKLLLSDSGFYLCAGSGGPNEKLFFGSGTQLSVL.

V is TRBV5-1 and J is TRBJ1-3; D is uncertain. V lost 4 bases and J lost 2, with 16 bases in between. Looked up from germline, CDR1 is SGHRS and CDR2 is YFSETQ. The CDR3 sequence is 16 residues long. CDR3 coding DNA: TGCGCCAGCAGCCCTGGAGCGGGCGACCCTGGAAACACCATATATTTT. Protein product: CASSPGAGDPGNTIYF.

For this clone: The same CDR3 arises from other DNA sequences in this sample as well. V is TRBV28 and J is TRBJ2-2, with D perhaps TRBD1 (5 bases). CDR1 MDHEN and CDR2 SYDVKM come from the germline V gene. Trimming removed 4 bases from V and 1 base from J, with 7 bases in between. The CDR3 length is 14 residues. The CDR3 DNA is TGTGCCAGCAGTTCAGGGCAGAACACCGGGGAGCTGTTTTTT. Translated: CASSSGQNTGELFF.

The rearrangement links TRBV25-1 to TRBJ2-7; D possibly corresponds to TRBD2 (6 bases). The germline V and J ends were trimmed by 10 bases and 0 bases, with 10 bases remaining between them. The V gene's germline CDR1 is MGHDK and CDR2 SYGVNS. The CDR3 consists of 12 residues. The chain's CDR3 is CATGATSYEQYF. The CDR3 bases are TGTGCCACGGGAGCGACCTCCTACGAGCAGTACTTC.

The CDR3: CASSSGGEETQYF. The CDR3 nucleotides are TGTGCCAGCTCGTCCGGCGGGGAAGAGACCCAGTACTTC. V is TRBV10-3 and J is TRBJ2-5, with D tentatively TRBD2 (6 bases). CDR3 length equals 13 residues. Germline CDR1 ENHRY, CDR2 SYGVKD. Between the trimmed V and J ends, which lost 10 bases and 3 bases, there was a span of 15 bases.

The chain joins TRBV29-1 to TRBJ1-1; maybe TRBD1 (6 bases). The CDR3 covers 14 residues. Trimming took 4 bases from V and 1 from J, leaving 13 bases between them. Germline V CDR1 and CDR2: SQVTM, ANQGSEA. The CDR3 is CSVGQVFGNTEAFF. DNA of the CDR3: TGCAGCGTTGGACAGGTCTTTGGGAACACTGAAGCTTTCTTT.

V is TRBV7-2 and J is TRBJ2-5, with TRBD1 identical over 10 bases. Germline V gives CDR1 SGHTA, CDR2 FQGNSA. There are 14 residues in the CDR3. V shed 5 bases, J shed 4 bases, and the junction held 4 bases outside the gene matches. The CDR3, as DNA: TGTGCCAGCAGCCCGGGACAGGGGCGAGAGACCCAGTACTTC. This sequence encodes CASSPGQGRETQYF.

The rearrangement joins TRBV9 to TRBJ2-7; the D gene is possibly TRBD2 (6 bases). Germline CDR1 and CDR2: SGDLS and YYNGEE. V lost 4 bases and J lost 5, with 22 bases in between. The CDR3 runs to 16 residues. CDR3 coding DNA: TGTGCCAGCAGCCCCGGGGGAACACCGGTTACCAACGAGCAGTACTTC. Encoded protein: CASSPGGTPVTNEQYF.

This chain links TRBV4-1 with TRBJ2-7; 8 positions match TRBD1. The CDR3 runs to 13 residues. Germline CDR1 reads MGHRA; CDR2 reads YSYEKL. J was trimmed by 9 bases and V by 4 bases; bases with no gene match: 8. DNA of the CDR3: TGCGCCAGCAGCCTAGCAGGGGGCGCGGTGCAGTACTTC. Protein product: CASSLAGGAVQYF.

CDR3 in DNA: TGTGCCAGCAGCGCAGGGGGGCCCGCTGAAGCTTTCTTT. Translating it yields CASSAGGPAEAFF. V and J are TRBV7-2 and TRBJ1-1; 7 bases fit TRBD1. CDR1 and CDR2 (germline): SGHTA, FQGNSA. The V and J ends lost 5 bases and 6 bases, in that order; junction bases with no gene match: 6. There are 13 residues in the CDR3.

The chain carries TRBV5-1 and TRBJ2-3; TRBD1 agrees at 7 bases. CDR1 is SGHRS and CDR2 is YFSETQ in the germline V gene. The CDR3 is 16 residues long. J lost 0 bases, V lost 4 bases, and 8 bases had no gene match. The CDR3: CASSLQMDRSTDTQYF. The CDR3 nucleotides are TGCGCCAGCAGCCTGCAAATGGACAGGAGCACAGATACGCAGTATTTT.

CDR3 nucleotides: TGTGCCAGCAGCTTAGGTTGGGGGAGGAGCACTGAAGCTTTCTTT. It encodes CASSLGWGRSTEAFF. The chain links TRBV7-9 to TRBJ1-1, with D possibly being TRBD1 (5 bases). This CDR3 is built from 15 residues. Trimming left V 1 base short and J 4 bases short, with 13 bases between. Per germline, CDR1 SEHNR and CDR2 FQNEAQ (reference sequence).

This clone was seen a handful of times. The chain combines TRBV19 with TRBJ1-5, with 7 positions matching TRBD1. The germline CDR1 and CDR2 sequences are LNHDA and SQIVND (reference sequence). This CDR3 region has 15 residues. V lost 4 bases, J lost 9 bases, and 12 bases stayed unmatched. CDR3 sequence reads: CASSTTGAVLRPQHF. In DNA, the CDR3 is TGTGCCAGTAGTACTACAGGGGCCGTTCTGCGGCCCCAGCATTTT.

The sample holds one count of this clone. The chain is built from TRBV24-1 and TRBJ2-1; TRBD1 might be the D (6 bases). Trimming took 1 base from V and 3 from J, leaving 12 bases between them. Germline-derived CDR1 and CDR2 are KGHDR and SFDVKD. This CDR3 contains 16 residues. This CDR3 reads CATSDFTLDSYNEQFF. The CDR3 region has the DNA TGTGCCACCAGTGATTTCACATTGGACAGCTACAATGAGCAGTTCTTC.

CDR3 sequence: CASSETGGAGNTIYF. CDR3 sequence (DNA): TGTGCCAGCAGTGAGACAGGGGGCGCTGGAAACACCATATATTTT. The chain links TRBV28 to TRBJ1-3, with TRBD1 matching 10 bases. The trim removed 5 bases at V and 2 bases at J, leaving 3 bases unmatched. The CDR3 sequence is 15 residues long. Germline CDR1 and CDR2: MDHEN and SYDVKM.

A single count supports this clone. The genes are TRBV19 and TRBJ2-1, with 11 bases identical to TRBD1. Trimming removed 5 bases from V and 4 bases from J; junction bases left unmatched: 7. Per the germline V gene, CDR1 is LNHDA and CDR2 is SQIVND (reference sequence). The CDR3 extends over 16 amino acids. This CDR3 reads CASSPYGQGAYNEQFF. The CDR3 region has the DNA TGTGCCAGTAGTCCTTACGGACAGGGGGCTTACAATGAGCAGTTCTTC.

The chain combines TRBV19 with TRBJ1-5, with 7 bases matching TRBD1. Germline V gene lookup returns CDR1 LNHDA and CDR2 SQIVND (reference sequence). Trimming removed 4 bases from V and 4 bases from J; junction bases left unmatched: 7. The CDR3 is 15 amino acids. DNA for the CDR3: TGTGCCAGTAGTACCCCAGGGGGAGGAAATCAGCCCCAGCATTTT. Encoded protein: CASSTPGGGNQPQHF.

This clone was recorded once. For the CDR3, the DNA is TGTGCCAGCAGTCCACTTGGTAGCGGGAGCACCTACGAGCAGTACTTC. Amino acid sequence: CASSPLGSGSTYEQYF. V and J are TRBV28 and TRBJ2-7, with 9 bases matching TRBD2. The CDR3 totals 16 residues. The germline V gene has CDR1 MDHEN and CDR2 SYDVKM. The junction had 10 bases not matched to a gene; V was cut back by 5 bases and J by 2 bases.

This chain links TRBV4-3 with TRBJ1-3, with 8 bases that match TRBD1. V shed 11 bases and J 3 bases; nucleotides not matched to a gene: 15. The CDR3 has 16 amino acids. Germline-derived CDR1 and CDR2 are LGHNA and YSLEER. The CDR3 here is CAGPPTGQGGGNTIYF. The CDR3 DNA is TGCGCCGGCCCCCCCACCGGACAGGGCGGTGGAAACACCATATATTTT.

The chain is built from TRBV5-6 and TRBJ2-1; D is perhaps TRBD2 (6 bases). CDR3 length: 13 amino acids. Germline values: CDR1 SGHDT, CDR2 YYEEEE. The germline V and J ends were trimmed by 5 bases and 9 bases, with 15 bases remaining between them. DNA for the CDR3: TGTGCCAGCAGTCGGGGCCGGGGGAGTGAGCAGTTCTTC. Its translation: CASSRGRGSEQFF.

The CDR3 reads CASRGTGASENTIYF. The CDR3 bases are TGTGCCAGCAGGGGGACAGGCGCTAGTGAAAACACCATATATTTT. The J gene is TRBJ1-3, the V gene TRBV6-6; 8 bases map to TRBD1. The germline gives CDR1 MNHNY, CDR2 SVGAGI (reference sequence). CDR3 length: 15 amino acids. Trimming cost V 6 bases and J 6 bases; bases outside gene matches: 10.

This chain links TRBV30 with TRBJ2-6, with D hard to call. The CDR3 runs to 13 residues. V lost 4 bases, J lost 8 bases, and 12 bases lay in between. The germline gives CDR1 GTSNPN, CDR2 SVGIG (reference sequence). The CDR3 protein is CAWTQSTSNVLTF. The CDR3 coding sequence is TGTGCCTGGACACAGTCGACGTCCAACGTCCTGACTTTC.

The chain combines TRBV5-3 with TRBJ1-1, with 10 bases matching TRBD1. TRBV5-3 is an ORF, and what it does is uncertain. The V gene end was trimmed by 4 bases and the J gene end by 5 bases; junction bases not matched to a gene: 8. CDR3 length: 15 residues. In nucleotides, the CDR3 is TGTGCCAGAAGCCAACCAGGACAGGGGGAGACTGAAGCTTTCTTT. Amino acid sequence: CARSQPGQGETEAFF.

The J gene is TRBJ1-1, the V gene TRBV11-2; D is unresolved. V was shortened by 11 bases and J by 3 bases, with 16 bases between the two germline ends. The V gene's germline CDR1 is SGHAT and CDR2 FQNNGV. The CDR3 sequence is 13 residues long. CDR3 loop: CASSRGSHTEAFF. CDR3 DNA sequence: TGTGCCTCGAGCCGGGGATCGCACACTGAAGCTTTCTTT.

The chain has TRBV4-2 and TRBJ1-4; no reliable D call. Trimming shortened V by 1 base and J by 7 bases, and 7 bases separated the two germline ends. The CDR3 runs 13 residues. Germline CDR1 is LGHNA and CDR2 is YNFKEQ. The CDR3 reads CASSQVNGEKLFF. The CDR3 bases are TGTGCCAGCAGCCAAGTCAACGGTGAAAAACTGTTTTTT.

The CDR3: CATSDSIYTEAFF. The CDR3 DNA reads TGTGCCACCAGTGATTCAATTTACACTGAAGCTTTCTTT. This sequence joins TRBV24-1 and TRBJ1-1; D gene uncertain. V lost 2 bases and J 3 bases, leaving 6 bases between the germline ends. CDR1 is KGHDR, CDR2 SFDVKD, per germline. The CDR3 has 13 amino acids.

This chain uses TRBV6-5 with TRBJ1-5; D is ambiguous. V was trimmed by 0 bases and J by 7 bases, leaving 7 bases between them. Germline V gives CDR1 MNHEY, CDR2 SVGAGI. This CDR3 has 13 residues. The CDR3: CASSYSWAQPQHF. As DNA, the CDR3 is TGTGCCAGCAGTTACTCGTGGGCACAGCCCCAGCATTTT.